This T cell receptor beta chain was recovered during a study of sequential checkpoint blockade in melanoma. Study-wide context: Randomization was 1:1 between first-line nivolumab→ipilimumab and ipilimumab→nivolumab. Maintenance nivolumab came after either treatment sequence.

Germline V gene sequence: CDR1 DFQATT, CDR2 SNEGSKA (reference sequence). CDR3 size: 11 residues. The V end lost 0 bases, the J end lost 5 bases, and 4 bases lay between the germline ends. Only one count was recorded for this clone. Treatment reported: randomized to nivolumab then ipilimumab (arm A) or the reverse (arm B). None of the patients previously received DNA-damaging chemotherapy. TCRdb's table, derived via immunoSEQ multiplex PCR, lists solely in-frame clones and lacks some. In the table there are about 25,000 clones, roughly 81% of which are singletons. The clonotype was recovered from a human donor with melanoma. The chain couples TRBV20-1 to TRBJ1-1; D not resolved. Sequenced material: CD8+ T cells sorted from blood (inferred from file names), taken from a patient given nivolumab and ipilimumab in sequence. The chain's CDR3 is CSARDLTEAFF. The CDR3 DNA sequence: TGCAGTGCTAGAGATCTGACTGAAGCTTTCTTT.